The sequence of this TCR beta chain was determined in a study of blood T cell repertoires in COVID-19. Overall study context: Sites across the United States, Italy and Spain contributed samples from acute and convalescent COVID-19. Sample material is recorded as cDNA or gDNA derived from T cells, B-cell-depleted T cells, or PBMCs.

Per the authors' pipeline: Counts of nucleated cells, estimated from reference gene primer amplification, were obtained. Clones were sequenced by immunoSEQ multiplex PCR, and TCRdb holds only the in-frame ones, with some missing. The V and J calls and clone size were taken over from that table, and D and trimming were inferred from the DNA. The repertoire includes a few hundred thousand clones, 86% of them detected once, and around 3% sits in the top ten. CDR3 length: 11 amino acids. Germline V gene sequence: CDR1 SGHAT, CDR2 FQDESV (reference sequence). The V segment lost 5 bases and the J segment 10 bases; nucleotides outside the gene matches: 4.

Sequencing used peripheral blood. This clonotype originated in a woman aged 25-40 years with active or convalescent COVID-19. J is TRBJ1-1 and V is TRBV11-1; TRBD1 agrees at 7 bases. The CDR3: CASSQGGVAFF. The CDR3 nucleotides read TGTGCCAGCAGCCAGGGGGGAGTAGCTTTCTTT.